The sequence of this T cell receptor (beta chain) was determined in a study of response to subunit inactivated influenza vaccine. TCRdb ran MiXCR on the RT-PCR reads and lists one entry per CDR3 protein. The repertoire holds around 520,000 distinct CDR3 sequences, with about 11% as singletons. Remarks on this clonotype: Its antigen is still unknown.

Broader study findings: It was the authors' suggestion that each seasonal influenza vaccination recruits few new T cells.

This receptor was taken from a man aged 45-65 years who received an inactivated influenza vaccine. Material: PBMCs from blood, obtained on the day of vaccination.

The CDR3 DNA is TGTGCCAGCAGCTTAGCTCCATGGGATGGGGAGCAGTACTTC. Protein sequence: CASSLAPWDGEQYF. The V gene is TRBV11-1, the J gene TRBJ2-7; no definite D call. Germline assignment: CDR1 SGHAT and CDR2 FQDESV (reference sequence). The CDR3 runs to 14 residues. Deletions cut 0 bases from V and 7 bases from J, with 13 bases between.